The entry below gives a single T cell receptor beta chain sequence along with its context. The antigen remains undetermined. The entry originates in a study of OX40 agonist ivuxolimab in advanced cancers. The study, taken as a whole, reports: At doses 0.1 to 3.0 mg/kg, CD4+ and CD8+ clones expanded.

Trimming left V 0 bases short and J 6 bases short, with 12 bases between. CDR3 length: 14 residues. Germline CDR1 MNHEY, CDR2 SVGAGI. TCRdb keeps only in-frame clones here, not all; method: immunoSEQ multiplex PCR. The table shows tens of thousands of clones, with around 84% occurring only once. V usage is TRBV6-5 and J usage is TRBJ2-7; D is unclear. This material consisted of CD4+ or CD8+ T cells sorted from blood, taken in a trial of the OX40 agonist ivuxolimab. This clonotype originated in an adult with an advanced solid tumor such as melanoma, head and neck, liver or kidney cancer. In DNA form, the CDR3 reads TGTGCCAGCAGTTACTCAGACGTATCCGGCGAGCAGTACTTC. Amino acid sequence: CASSYSDVSGEQYF.